This section outlines one T cell receptor (beta chain) sequence together with its context. The data are from a study of shared clonotypes between healthy human individuals. This CDR3 is 16 amino acids long. V lost 5 bases to trimming and J lost 3 bases; unmatched junction nucleotides: 7. Germline CDR1 SGHVS, CDR2 FNYEAQ. The method was immunoSEQ multiplex PCR; TCRdb's version includes in-frame clones alone and lacks a portion of them. The sample includes roughly 2 million clones, around 95% of them seen just once. What was sequenced was naive CD4+ T cells sorted from blood. Regarding subset: CD45RA+ positively selected. This chain uses TRBV7-6 with TRBJ2-3; 11 bases are shared with TRBD2. This sequence was found in a man younger than 35 in good health. The CDR3 DNA reads TGTGCCAGCAGCCGTCTCGTAGCGGGAGGGACAGATACGCAGTATTTT. Translated, it gives CASSRLVAGGTDTQYF.